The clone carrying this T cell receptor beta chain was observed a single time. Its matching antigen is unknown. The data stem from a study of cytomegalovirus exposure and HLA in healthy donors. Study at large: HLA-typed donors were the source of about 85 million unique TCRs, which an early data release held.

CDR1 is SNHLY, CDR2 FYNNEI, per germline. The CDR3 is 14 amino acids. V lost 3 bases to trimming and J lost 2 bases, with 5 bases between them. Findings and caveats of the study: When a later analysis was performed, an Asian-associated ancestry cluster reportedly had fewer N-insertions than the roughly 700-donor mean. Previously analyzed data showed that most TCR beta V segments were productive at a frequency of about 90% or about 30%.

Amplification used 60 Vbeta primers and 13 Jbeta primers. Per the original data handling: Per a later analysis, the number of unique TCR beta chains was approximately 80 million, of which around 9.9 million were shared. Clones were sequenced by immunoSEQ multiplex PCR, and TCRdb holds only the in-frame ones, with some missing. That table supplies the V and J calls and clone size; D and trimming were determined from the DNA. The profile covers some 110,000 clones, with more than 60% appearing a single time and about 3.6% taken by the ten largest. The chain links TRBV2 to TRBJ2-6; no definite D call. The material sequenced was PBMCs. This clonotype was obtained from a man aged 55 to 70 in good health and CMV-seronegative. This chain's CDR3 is CASSDTTGANVLTF. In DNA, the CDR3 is TGTGCCAGCAGTGACACTACTGGGGCCAACGTCCTGACTTTC.